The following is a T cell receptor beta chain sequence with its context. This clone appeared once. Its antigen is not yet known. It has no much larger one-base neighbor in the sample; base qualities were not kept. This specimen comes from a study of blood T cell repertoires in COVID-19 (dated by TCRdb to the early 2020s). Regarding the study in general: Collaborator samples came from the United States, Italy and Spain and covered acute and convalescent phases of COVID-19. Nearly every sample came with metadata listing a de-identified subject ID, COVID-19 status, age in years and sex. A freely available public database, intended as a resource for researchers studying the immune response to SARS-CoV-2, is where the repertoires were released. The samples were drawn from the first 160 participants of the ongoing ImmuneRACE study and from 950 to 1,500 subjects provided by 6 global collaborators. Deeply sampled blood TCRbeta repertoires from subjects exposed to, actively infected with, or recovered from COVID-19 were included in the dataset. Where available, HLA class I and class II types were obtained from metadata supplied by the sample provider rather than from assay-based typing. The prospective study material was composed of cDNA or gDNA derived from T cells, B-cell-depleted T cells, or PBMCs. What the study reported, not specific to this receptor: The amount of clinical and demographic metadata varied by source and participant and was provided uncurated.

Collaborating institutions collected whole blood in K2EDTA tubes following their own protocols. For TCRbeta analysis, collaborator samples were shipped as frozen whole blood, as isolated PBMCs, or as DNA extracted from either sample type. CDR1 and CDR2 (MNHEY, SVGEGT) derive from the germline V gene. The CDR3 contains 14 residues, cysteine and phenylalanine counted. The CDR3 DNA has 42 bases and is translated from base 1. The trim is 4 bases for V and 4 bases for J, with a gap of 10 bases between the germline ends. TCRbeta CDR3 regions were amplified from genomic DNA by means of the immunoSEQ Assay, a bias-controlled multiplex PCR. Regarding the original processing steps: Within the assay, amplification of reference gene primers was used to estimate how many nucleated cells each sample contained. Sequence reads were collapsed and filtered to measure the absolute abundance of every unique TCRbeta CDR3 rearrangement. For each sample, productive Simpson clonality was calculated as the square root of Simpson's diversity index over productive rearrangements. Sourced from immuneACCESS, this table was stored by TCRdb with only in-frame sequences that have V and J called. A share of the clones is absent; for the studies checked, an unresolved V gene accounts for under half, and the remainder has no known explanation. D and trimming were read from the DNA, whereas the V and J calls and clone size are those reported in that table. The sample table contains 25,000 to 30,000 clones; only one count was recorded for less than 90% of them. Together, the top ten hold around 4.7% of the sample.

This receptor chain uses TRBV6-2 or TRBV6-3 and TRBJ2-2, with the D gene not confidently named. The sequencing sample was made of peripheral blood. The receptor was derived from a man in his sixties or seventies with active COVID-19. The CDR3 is CASSSVQFTGELFF. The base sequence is TGTGCCAGCAGTTCAGTGCAGTTCACCGGGGAGCTGTTTTTT.